This T cell receptor (beta chain) appears in the sequencing data of a study of Tregs in tolerant kidney transplant recipients. Study outcomes and limitations: Biological reproducibility was not directly addressed in this study.

The CDR3 runs 14 residues. The germline V gene has CDR1 SQVTM and CDR2 ANQGSEA. Produced via immunoSEQ multiplex PCR; TCRdb's table is partial and in-frame only. The table lists hundreds of thousands of clones, 80% to 85% of them singletons, with less than 0.75% in the top ten. About this clone: Its target is unknown. Sequence at one end of the junction differs from germline and may be a read error.

This sequence joins TRBV29-1 and TRBJ1-2; 9 bases align to TRBD1. What was sequenced was CD4+ T cells from blood. The sequence came from a human donor in good health. CDR3 sequence reads: CNVQLIGTGRGYTF. The CDR3 DNA reads as TGCAACGTTCAGTTGATCGGGACAGGGCGCGGCTACACCTTC.